These 9 T cell receptor beta chains came from one sample sequenced in a study of blood T cell repertoires in COVID-19. Sequenced by immunoSEQ multiplex PCR; TCRdb stores in-frame clones only, minus some. The sample shows 90,000 to 100,000 clones, about 83% of them seen only once. Sequences were obtained from peripheral blood. The receptors were sampled from a woman aged 60-75 years with COVID-19, enrolled during active disease.

The sample holds one count of this clone. V gene TRBV6-5 combines with J gene TRBJ2-7; 8 bases line up with TRBD1. Germline trimming cut 6 bases from V and 4 bases from J; bases unmatched to any gene: 5. The V gene's germline CDR1 is MNHEY and CDR2 SVGAGI. The CDR3 extends over 13 amino acids. CDR3 amino acids: CASSPGGRYEQYF. The CDR3 region has the DNA TGTGCCAGCAGCCCAGGGGGCAGGTACGAGCAGTACTTC.

The table lists this clone with a few counts. This chain joins TRBV11-2 and TRBJ2-7; 9 bases map to TRBD1. The germline V gene encodes CDR1 SGHAT and CDR2 FQNNGV. The length of the CDR3 is 16 residues. The junction had 9 bases not matched to a gene; V was cut back by 2 bases and J by 4 bases. CDR3: CASSLRQRDRVYEQYF. The CDR3 DNA sequence: TGTGCCAGCAGCTTAAGGCAGCGGGACAGGGTGTACGAGCAGTACTTC.

The chain is built from TRBV7-3 and TRBJ1-6, with TRBD1 identical over 8 bases. Losses at the gene ends were 2 bases for V and 6 bases for J; bases not matched to a gene: 6. Germline CDR1 and CDR2: SGHTA and FQGTGA. The CDR3 is 16 amino acids. The CDR3 DNA is TGTGCCAGCAGCTTACAGGGGGCTGAAGGTAATTCACCCCTCCACTTT. Translation: CASSLQGAEGNSPLHF.

This rearrangement joins TRBV30 to TRBJ2-7; 7 nucleotides agree with TRBD1. This CDR3 has 15 residues. V lost 0 bases and J lost 7; bases outside the gene matches: 12. The germline gives CDR1 GTSNPN, CDR2 SVGIG (reference sequence). CDR3 DNA sequence: TGTGCCTGGAGTGTACGGGACAGCTTTATTGGGGAGCAGTACTTC. Translation gives CAWSVRDSFIGEQYF.

The chain uses TRBV6-2 or TRBV6-3 and TRBJ1-5, with 8 bases aligning to TRBD1. The CDR3 totals 15 residues. V shed 5 bases, J shed 6 bases, and the junction held 9 bases outside the gene matches. Germline-derived CDR1 and CDR2 are MNHEY and SVGEGT. The CDR3 nucleotides read TGTGCCAGCAGTCGGGACCAGGGGGCGGCTCAGCCCCAGCATTTT. Translating it yields CASSRDQGAAQPQHF.

Here the CDR3 DNA reads TGTGCCAGCAGTCCGCCGAGGACAGCTTTGAACACTGAAGCTTTCTTT. Translating it yields CASSPPRTALNTEAFF. The chain joins TRBV27 to TRBJ1-1, with D tentatively TRBD1 (6 bases). The CDR3 has 16 residues. V was clipped by 5 bases and J by 0 bases, with 16 bases between them. Germline CDR1 MNHEY, CDR2 SMNVEV (reference sequence).

The chain joins TRBV7-6 to TRBJ2-1; 9 bases match TRBD1. V shed 5 bases, J shed 4 bases, and the junction held 9 bases outside the gene matches. Germline assignment: CDR1 SGHVS and CDR2 FNYEAQ. The CDR3 covers 16 residues. CDR3 sequence (DNA): TGTGCCAGCAGCGGGGGGGGGACAGGGTTTTACAATGAGCAGTTCTTC. Its translation is CASSGGGTGFYNEQFF.

This clone was seen once. CDR3 residues: CAISVGTSGGKNEQFF. For the CDR3, the DNA is TGTGCCATCAGTGTGGGGACTAGCGGGGGTAAAAATGAGCAGTTCTTC. The V call is TRBV10-3, the J call TRBJ2-1; 14 nucleotides match TRBD2. The V gene end was trimmed by 4 bases and the J gene end by 7 bases; junction bases not matched to a gene: 6. The CDR3 contains 16 residues. Germline CDR1 ENHRY, CDR2 SYGVKD.

The chain has TRBV6-6 and TRBJ1-1, with D possibly being TRBD1 (5 bases). Trimming shortened V by 6 bases and J by 5 bases, and 10 bases separated the two germline ends. The CDR3 runs to 12 residues. The germline V gene encodes CDR1 MNHNY and CDR2 SVGAGI (reference sequence). Written as DNA, the CDR3 is TGTGCCAGCAGCACCCGGGGGACTGAAGCTTTCTTT. Protein: CASSTRGTEAFF.